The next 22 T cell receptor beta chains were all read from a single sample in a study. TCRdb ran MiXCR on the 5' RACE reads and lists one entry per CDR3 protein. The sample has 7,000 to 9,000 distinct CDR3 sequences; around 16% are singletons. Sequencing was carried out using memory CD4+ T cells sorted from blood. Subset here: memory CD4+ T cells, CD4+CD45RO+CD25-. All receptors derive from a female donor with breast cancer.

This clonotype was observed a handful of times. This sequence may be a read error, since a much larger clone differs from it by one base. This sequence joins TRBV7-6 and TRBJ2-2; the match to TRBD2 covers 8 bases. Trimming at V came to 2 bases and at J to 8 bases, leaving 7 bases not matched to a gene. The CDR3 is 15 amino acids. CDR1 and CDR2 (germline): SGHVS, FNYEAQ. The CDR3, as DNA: TGTGCCAGCAGCTTACGACCAGCGGGAGAGGGGGAGCTGTTTTTT. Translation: CASSLRPAGEGELFF.

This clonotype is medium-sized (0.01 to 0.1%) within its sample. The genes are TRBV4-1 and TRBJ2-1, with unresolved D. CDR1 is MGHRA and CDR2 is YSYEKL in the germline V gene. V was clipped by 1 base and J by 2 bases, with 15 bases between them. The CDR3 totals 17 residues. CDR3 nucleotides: TGCGCCAGCAGCCAAGTAAGGACGGAGTACCCCTACAATGAGCAGTTCTTC. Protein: CASSQVRTEYPYNEQFF.

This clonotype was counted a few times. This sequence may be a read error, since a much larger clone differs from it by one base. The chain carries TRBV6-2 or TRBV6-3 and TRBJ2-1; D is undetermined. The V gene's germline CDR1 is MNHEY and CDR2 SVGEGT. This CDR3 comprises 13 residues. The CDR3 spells CASSFGRFNGQFF. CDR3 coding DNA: TGTGCCAGCAGTTTCGGACGATTCAATGGGCAGTTCTTC.

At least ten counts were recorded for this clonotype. This CDR3 reads CASRELSGANVLTF. The CDR3 DNA reads as TGCGCCAGCAGAGAACTCTCTGGGGCCAACGTCCTGACTTTC. The chain is built from TRBV5-1 and TRBJ2-6; D is undetermined. This CDR3 region has 14 residues. Between the trimmed V and J ends, which lost 5 bases and 0 bases, there was a span of 6 bases. Per germline, CDR1 SGHRS and CDR2 YFSETQ. The full variable domain, rest sourced from reference TRBV5-1 and TRBJ2-6, is KAGVTQTPRYLIKTRGQQVTLSCSPISGHRSVSWYQQTPGQGLQFLFEYFSETQRNKGNFPGRFSGRQFSNSRSEMNVSTLELGDSALYLCASRELSGANVLTFGAGSRLTVL.

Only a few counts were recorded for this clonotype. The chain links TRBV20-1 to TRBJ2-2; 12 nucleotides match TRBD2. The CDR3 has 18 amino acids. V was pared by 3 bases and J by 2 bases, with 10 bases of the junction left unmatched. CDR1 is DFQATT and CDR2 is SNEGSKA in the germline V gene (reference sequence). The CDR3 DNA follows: TGCAGTGCTAGGGGGGGACTAGCGGGCCACTTTAACACCGGGGAGCTGTTTTTT. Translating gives CSARGGLAGHFNTGELFF.

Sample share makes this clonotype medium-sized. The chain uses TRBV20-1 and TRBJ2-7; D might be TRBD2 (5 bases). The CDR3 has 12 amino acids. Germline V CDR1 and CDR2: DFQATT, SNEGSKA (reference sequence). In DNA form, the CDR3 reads TGCAGCGCCGGCGGCACCCGGGGCGAGCAGTACTTC. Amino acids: CSAGGTRGEQYF.

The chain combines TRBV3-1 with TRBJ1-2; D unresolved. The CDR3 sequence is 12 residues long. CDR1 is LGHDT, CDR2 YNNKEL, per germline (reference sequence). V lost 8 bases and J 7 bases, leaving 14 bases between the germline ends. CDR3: CASLDPGFGYTF. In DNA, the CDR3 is TGTGCCAGCCTGGATCCAGGTTTTGGCTACACCTTC.

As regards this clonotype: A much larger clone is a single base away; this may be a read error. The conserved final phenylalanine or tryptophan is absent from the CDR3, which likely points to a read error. In DNA, the CDR3 is TGTGCCAGCAGGATACAGGGGGCAGGAGGAAACACCATATATCTT. It translates to CASRIQGAGGNTIYL. This chain links TRBV2 with TRBJ1-3; 9 positions match TRBD1. The germline CDR1 and CDR2 sequences are SNHLY and FYNNEI. This CDR3 region has 15 residues. Trimming removed 6 bases from V and 4 bases from J; junction bases left unmatched: 7.

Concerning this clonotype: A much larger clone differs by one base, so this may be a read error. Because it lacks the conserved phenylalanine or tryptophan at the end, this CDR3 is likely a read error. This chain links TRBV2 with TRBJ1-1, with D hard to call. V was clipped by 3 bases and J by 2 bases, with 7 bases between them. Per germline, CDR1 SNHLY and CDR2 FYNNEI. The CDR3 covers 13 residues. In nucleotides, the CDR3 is TGTGCCAGCAGTGAGCTCGAAAACACTGAAGCTTTCTTG. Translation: CASSELENTEAFL.

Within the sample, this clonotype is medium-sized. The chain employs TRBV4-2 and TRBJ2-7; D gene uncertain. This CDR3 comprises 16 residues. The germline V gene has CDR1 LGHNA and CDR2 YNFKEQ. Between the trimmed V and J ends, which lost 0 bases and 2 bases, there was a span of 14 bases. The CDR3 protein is CASSQDYNSPTYEQYF. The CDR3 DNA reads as TGTGCCAGCAGCCAAGATTATAACAGCCCAACCTACGAGCAGTACTTC.

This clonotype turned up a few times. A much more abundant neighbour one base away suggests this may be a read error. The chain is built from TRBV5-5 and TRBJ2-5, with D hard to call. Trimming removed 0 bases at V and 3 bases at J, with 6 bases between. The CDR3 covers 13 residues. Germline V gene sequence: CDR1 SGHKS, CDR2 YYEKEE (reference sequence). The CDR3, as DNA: TGTGCCAGCAGCTTGGACAGTGAAGAGACCCAGTACTTC. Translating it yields CASSLDSEETQYF.

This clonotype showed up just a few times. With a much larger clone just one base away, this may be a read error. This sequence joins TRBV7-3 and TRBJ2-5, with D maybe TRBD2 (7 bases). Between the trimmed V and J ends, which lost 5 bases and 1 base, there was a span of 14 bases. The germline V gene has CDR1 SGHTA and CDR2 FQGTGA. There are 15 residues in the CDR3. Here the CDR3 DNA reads TGTGCCAGCAGCCCGGGGGGCTACTTCCAAGAGACCCAGTACTTC. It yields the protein CASSPGGYFQETQYF.

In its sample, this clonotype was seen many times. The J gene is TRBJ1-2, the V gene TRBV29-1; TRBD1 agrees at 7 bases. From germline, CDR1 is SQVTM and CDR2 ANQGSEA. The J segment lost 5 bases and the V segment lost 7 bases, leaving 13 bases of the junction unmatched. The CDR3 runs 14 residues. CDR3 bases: TGCAGCGCGACCCACGGGACAGTTCCTTATGGCTACACCTTC. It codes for CSATHGTVPYGYTF.

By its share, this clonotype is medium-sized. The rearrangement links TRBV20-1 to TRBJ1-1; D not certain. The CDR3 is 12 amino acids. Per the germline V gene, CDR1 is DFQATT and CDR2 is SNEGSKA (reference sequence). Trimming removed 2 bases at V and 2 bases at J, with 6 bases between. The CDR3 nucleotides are TGCAGTGCTAGACCCGAAAACACTGAAGCTTTCTTT. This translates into CSARPENTEAFF.

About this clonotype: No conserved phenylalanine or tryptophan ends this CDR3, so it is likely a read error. The CDR3 region has the DNA TGTGCCAGCAGTTCGCAGGGAGGATATAGCTATGGCTACACCCTC. Translating it yields CASSSQGGYSYGYTL. The V and J genes are TRBV6-5 and TRBJ1-2, with a weak D call TRBD1 (5 bases). Germline loops: CDR1 MNHEY, CDR2 SVGAGI. V was trimmed by 4 bases and J by 4 bases, leaving 16 bases between them. This CDR3 comprises 15 residues.

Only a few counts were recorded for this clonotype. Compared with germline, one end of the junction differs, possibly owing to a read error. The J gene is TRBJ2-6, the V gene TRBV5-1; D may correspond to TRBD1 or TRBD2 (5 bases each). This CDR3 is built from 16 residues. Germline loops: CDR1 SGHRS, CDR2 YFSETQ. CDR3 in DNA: TGCGCCAGCAGGGGGACGGAAGGTTCTGGGGCCAACGTCCTGGCTTTC. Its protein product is CASRGTEGSGANVLAF. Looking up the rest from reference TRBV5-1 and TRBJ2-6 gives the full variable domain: KAGVTQTPRYLIKTRGQQVTLSCSPISGHRSVSWYQQTPGQGLQFLFEYFSETQRNKGNFPGRFSGRQFSNSRSEMNVSTLELGDSALYLCASRGTEGSGANVLAFGAGSRLTVL.

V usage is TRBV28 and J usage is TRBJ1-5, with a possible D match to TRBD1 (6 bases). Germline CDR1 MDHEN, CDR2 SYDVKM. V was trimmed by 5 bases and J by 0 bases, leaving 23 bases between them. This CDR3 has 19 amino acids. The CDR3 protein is CASSTLWGGETYSNQPQHF. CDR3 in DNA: TGTGCCAGCAGTACCCTATGGGGGGGCGAGACGTATAGCAATCAGCCCCAGCATTTT.

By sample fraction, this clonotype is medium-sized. The CDR3 is CASSLWGADNEQFF. In DNA form, the CDR3 reads TGCGCCAGCAGCTTGTGGGGGGCGGACAATGAGCAGTTCTTC. V is TRBV5-1 and J is TRBJ2-1; the D call may be TRBD1 or TRBD2 (6 bases each). V was trimmed by 1 base and J by 5 bases, leaving 10 bases between them. The CDR3 is 14 residues long. Germline CDR1 is SGHRS and CDR2 is YFSETQ. Using reference TRBV5-1 and TRBJ2-1 for the parts outside the CDR3, the full variable domain is KAGVTQTPRYLIKTRGQQVTLSCSPISGHRSVSWYQQTPGQGLQFLFEYFSETQRNKGNFPGRFSGRQFSNSRSEMNVSTLELGDSALYLCASSLWGADNEQFFGPGTRLTVL.

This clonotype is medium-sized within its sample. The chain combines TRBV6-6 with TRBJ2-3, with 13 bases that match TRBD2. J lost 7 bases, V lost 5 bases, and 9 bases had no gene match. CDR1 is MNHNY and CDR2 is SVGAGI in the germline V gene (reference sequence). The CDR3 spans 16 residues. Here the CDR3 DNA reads TGTGCCAGCAGTCCCAAGGGACTAGCGGGATTTAATACGCAGTATTTT. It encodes CASSPKGLAGFNTQYF.

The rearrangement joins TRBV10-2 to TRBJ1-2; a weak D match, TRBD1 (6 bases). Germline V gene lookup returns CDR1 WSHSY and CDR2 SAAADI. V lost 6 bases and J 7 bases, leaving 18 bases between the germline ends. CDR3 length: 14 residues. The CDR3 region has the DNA TGCGCCAGCAGGGCCCACACAGGGTTCTCTGGCTACACCTTC. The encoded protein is CASRAHTGFSGYTF.

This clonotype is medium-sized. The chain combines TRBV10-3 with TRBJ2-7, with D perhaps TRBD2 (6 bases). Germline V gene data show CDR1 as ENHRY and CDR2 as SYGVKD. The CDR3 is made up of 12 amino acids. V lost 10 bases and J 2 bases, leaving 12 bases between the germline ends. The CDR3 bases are TGTGCCACGGGGGAGAGGGCCTACGAGCAGTACTTC. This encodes CATGERAYEQYF.

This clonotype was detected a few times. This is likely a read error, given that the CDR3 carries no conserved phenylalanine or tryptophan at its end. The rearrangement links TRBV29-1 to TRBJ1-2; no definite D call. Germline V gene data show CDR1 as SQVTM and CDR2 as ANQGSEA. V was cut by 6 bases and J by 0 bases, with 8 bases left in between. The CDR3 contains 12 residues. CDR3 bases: TGCAGCGTCACAGTAGCTAACTATGGCTACACCATC. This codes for CSVTVANYGYTI.